Described below is a single TCR beta chain sequence and its context. Its cognate antigen is unknown. The CDR3 totals 14 residues. Germline lookup yields CDR1 SGHRS and CDR2 YFSETQ. The entry originates in a study of cytomegalovirus exposure and HLA in healthy donors. Study-wide findings and caveats: The likely origin of a cluster of highly shared sequence variants was a sequencing artifact. Analyses of presence/absence relied on an assumption of roughly uniform sequencing depth across donors. Association with HLA alleles at 0.05 false discovery rate was found for around 17,000 TCR beta sequences in a later analysis. It was only CMV serostatus that was available as immune exposure information.

PCR employed 60 Vbeta and 13 Jbeta primers. Clones were sequenced by immunoSEQ multiplex PCR, and TCRdb holds only the in-frame ones, with some missing. Of fewer than 250,000 clones in the sample, roughly three quarters were seen once. This TCR derives from a woman aged 45-65 years in good health and CMV-seronegative. The sequenced material came from PBMCs. The rearrangement links TRBV5-1 to TRBJ2-5, with D possibly being TRBD1 (5 bases). TRBJ2-7 explains the end of the DNA better; the J call may be wrong. As DNA, the CDR3 is TGCGCCAGCAGCTTGACAGGTTCCCCCTACGAGCAGTACTTC. Protein product: CASSLTGSPYEQYF.